These 15 T cell receptor beta chains share one sample of origin, sequenced in a study of T cell changes during pregnancy in multiple sclerosis. Sequenced by immunoSEQ multiplex PCR; TCRdb stores in-frame clones only, minus some. The sample yields 59,000 or so clones, around 90% seen once. The sample in question was peripheral blood, obtained in the third trimester of pregnancy. The source of these receptors is a female donor in good health, enrolled as a control in a pregnancy study.

V gene TRBV27 combines with J gene TRBJ2-5, with 9 bases identical to TRBD2. CDR1 MNHEY and CDR2 SMNVEV come from the germline V gene (reference sequence). There are 16 residues in the CDR3. Losses at the gene ends were 5 bases for V and 7 bases for J; bases not matched to a gene: 14. The CDR3 sequence is CASSQFSGGASRTQYF. CDR3 in DNA: TGTGCCAGCAGTCAATTTAGCGGGGGAGCCTCCCGGACCCAGTACTTC.

This clone was seen a handful of times. The J gene is TRBJ1-1, the V gene TRBV10-3, with TRBD1 as a possible D gene (6 bases). This CDR3 has 12 residues. Germline V gene sequence: CDR1 ENHRY, CDR2 SYGVKD. The V gene lost 3 bases and the J gene lost 4 bases, with 6 bases spanning the gap. This chain's CDR3 is CAISDRGTEAFF. CDR3 DNA sequence: TGTGCCATCAGTGACAGGGGCACTGAAGCTTTCTTT.

This sequence joins TRBV9 and TRBJ2-7; no definite D call. V was shortened by 0 bases and J by 0 bases, with 13 bases between the two germline ends. Germline values: CDR1 SGDLS, CDR2 YYNGEE. CDR3 length: 16 amino acids. The CDR3 nucleotides read TGTGCCAGCAGCGTAGAGCGAGGTTTCGCCTCCTACGAGCAGTACTTC. Protein: CASSVERGFASYEQYF.

This chain's CDR3 is CASSLEAGLYSGANVLTF. The CDR3 DNA is TGCGCCAGCAGCTTGGAGGCAGGTCTTTACTCTGGGGCCAACGTCCTGACTTTC. This rearrangement joins TRBV5-1 to TRBJ2-6; D gene ambiguous. Germline CDR1 reads SGHRS; CDR2 reads YFSETQ. V was cut by 0 bases and J by 0 bases, with 13 bases left in between. The CDR3 spans 18 residues.

V is TRBV5-1 and J is TRBJ2-1; 16 positions match TRBD2. Germline assignment: CDR1 SGHRS and CDR2 YFSETQ. V lost 4 bases and J lost 5; bases outside the gene matches: 9. The CDR3 length is 18 residues. The CDR3 is CASSPPGLAGGLHNEQFF. Here the CDR3 DNA reads TGCGCCAGCAGCCCGCCGGGACTAGCGGGGGGGCTACACAATGAGCAGTTCTTC.

V and J are TRBV7-9 and TRBJ1-2; TRBD1 might be the D (6 bases). CDR1 is SEHNR, CDR2 FQNEAQ, per germline (reference sequence). This CDR3 has 17 residues. V was clipped by 4 bases and J by 0 bases, with 18 bases between them. The CDR3 nucleotides read TGTGCCAGCAGCTCAACCGGACAGACAGTTCCTAACTATGGCTACACCTTC. It codes for CASSSTGQTVPNYGYTF.

This clone has just a few counts. V is TRBV18 and J is TRBJ1-3; unclear D gene. CDR1 KGHSH and CDR2 LQKENI come from the germline V gene. V was shortened by 3 bases and J by 6 bases, with 15 bases between the two germline ends. The length of the CDR3 is 15 residues. CDR3 residues: CASSPNPQLKNTIYF. CDR3 DNA: TGTGCCAGCTCACCTAATCCACAGTTGAAAAACACCATATATTTT.

A word on this clone: Its ends do not fully match the called genes, so a read error is possible. The chain employs TRBV7-7 and TRBJ2-3, with a possible D match to TRBD1 (5 bases). The CDR3 covers 14 residues. Germline lookup yields CDR1 SSHAT and CDR2 FNYEAQ (reference sequence). CDR3 DNA: TGTGCTAGCAGCCCCACAGGTAGCACAGATACGCAGTATTTT. Protein product: CASSPTGSTDTQYF. The whole variable domain, remainder taken from reference TRBV7-7 and TRBJ2-3, is GAGVSQSPRYKVTKRGQDVTLRCDPISSHATLYWYQQALGQGPEFLTYFNYEAQPDKSGLPSDRFSAERPEGSISTLTIQRTEQRDSAMYRCASSPTGSTDTQYFGPGTRLTVL.

This sequence joins TRBV13 and TRBJ2-2; D gene unclear. Germline V gene data show CDR1 as PRHDT and CDR2 as FYEKMQ (reference sequence). V shed 0 bases and J shed 2 bases, with 7 bases lying between them. The length of the CDR3 is 15 residues. The CDR3 DNA sequence: TGTGCCAGCAGCTTAGGTTATCCCAACACCGGGGAGCTGTTTTTT. Encoded protein: CASSLGYPNTGELFF. Based on the CDR3 plus reference TRBV13 and TRBJ2-2, the full variable domain is AAGVIQSPRHLIKEKRETATLKCYPIPRHDTVYWYQQGPGQDPQFLISFYEKMQSDKGSIPDRFSAQQFSDYHSELNMSSLELGDSALYFCASSLGYPNTGELFFGEGSRLTVL.

CDR3 coding DNA: TGTGCCAGCAGATGGACAGGGGTTGGGGCAGATACGCAGTATTTT. Translated, it gives CASRWTGVGADTQYF. This chain connects TRBV6-1 to TRBJ2-3, with 9 bases fitting TRBD1. Germline CDR1 and CDR2: MNHNS and SASEGT. Trimming at V came to 6 bases and at J to 4 bases, leaving 8 bases not matched to a gene. The CDR3 loop spans 15 amino acids.

This chain connects TRBV5-6 to TRBJ2-2; a possible D gene is TRBD1 (6 bases). Germline V gene data show CDR1 as SGHDT and CDR2 as YYEEEE. The CDR3 has 14 amino acids. V shed 5 bases and J shed 1 base, with 9 bases lying between them. The CDR3 spells CASRTGLNTGELFF. For the CDR3, the DNA is TGTGCCAGCAGGACAGGACTGAACACCGGGGAGCTGTTTTTT.

This chain links TRBV28 with TRBJ2-7, with D hard to call. CDR3 length: 15 residues. V lost 4 bases and J 2 bases, leaving 15 bases between the germline ends. Germline loops: CDR1 MDHEN, CDR2 SYDVKM. CDR3 sequence: CASSSTRSGTYEQYF. CDR3 sequence (DNA): TGTGCCAGCAGTTCGACTCGCTCCGGCACCTACGAGCAGTACTTC. Drawing the rest from reference TRBV28 and TRBJ2-7, the complete variable domain is DVKVTQSSRYLVKRTGEKVFLECVQDMDHENMFWYRQDPGLGLRLIYFSYDVKMKEKGDIPEGYSVSREKKERFSLILESASTNQTSMYLCASSSTRSGTYEQYFGPGTRLTVT.

The rearrangement links TRBV18 to TRBJ1-1; a possible D gene is TRBD1 (6 bases). The CDR3 has 13 amino acids. Trimming stripped 5 bases from V and 1 base from J, with 8 bases between. CDR1 and CDR2 (germline): KGHSH, LQKENI. The CDR3 region has the DNA TGTGCCAGCTCAGGGGGCAGGAACACTGAAGCTTTCTTT. This gives the protein CASSGGRNTEAFF.

Of note for this clone: One end of the junction does not line up with germline, which may come from a read error. The chain carries TRBV5-1 and TRBJ2-1; 7 nucleotides align to TRBD1. The CDR3 is made up of 15 amino acids. CDR1 and CDR2 (germline): SGHRS, YFSETQ. CDR3 region: CASSLGTGGYSEQFF. The CDR3 nucleotides are TGCGCCAGCAGCTTGGGGACAGGAGGCTACAGTGAGCAGTTCTTC.

The chain uses TRBV6-5 and TRBJ2-3; 8 bases fit TRBD2. The CDR3 runs 15 residues. CDR1 is MNHEY and CDR2 is SVGAGI in the germline V gene. The V segment lost 6 bases and the J segment 4 bases; nucleotides outside the gene matches: 9. The CDR3 here is CASSPTAGVSDTQYF. The CDR3 bases are TGTGCCAGCAGCCCCACAGCGGGAGTTTCAGATACGCAGTATTTT.